This T cell receptor (beta chain) was identified during a study of blood T cell repertoires in COVID-19. Study summary: COVID-19 samples collected from the United States, Italy and Spain covered acute and convalescent phases. PBMCs, B-cell-depleted T cells, or T cells provided the cDNA or gDNA that made up the material.

How the authors handled the data: The assay estimated nucleated cells by amplifying reference gene primers. Sequencing was performed with immunoSEQ multiplex PCR; in TCRdb, only in-frame clones are kept and a portion is missing. That table supplies the V and J calls and clone size; D and trimming were determined from the DNA. The sample shows some 70,000 clones, 81% of them seen only once. The CDR3 runs 12 residues. V lost 6 bases to trimming and J lost 1 base, with 5 bases between them. The chain employs TRBV12-3 or TRBV12-4 and TRBJ2-3, with D unresolved. Input material: peripheral blood. This TCR was sampled from a woman between 70 and 85 years old with acute or convalescent COVID-19. The chain's CDR3 is CASSPGTDTQYF. In nucleotides, the CDR3 is TGTGCCAGCAGCCCGGGCACAGATACGCAGTATTTT.